Listed here is a single T cell receptor (beta chain). This sample was included in a study of blood T cell repertoires in COVID-19. Across the whole study: Acute-phase and convalescent COVID-19 samples originated in the United States, Italy and Spain. T cells, B-cell-depleted T cells, or PBMCs provided the cDNA or gDNA that served as material.

Under the authors' procedure: Nucleated cell number was recorded as an estimate derived from reference gene primer amplification. The method was immunoSEQ multiplex PCR; TCRdb's version includes in-frame clones alone and lacks a portion of them. V and J calls and clone size are as listed in that table; D and trimming were resolved from the DNA. This sample carries over 100,000 clones, around nine tenths of them seen once, and the ten largest clones take 4% to 5%. This CDR3 has 15 amino acids. The V segment lost 6 bases and the J segment 3 bases; nucleotides outside the gene matches: 11. The germline CDR1 and CDR2 sequences are MNHEY and SMNVEV (reference sequence).

The clonotype was recovered from a man aged 40-49 years with acute or convalescent COVID-19. The chain links TRBV27 to TRBJ2-7; 7 nucleotides line up with TRBD2. Sequenced input: peripheral blood. DNA of the CDR3: TGTGCCAGCAGGGGATCTGGACTAGGTGACTACGAGCAGTACTTC. It is translated as CASRGSGLGDYEQYF.